This T cell receptor beta chain was obtained from a study of early stage breast cancer tumors. Study in general: Samples were sequenced at 7.5 to 10-fold average coverage.

Study outcomes and limitations: In most of the 16 patients, blood comparison separated tumor from normal breast. Unsorted bulk genomic DNA sequencing lacked pairing and functional marker data.

The V and J ends lost 0 bases and 4 bases, in that order; junction bases with no gene match: 10. The CDR3 has 17 amino acids. Germline assignment: CDR1 KGHSH and CDR2 LQKENI. With respect to this clone: No antigen is known for it.

Generated by immunoSEQ multiplex PCR, the TCRdb table keeps only in-frame clones and is missing some. The table lists 45,000 to 60,000 clones, 85% to 95% of them singletons. This sequence originates from a person aged 70 to 85 with breast cancer. The sample consisted of blood. This chain joins TRBV18 and TRBJ1-2; 8 bases align to TRBD1. The CDR3 bases are TGTGCCAGCTCACCACCTCTGAGGGACAGGCCGGGCTATGGCTACACCTTC. As protein: CASSPPLRDRPGYGYTF.